A single sample gave rise to the 26 T cell receptor beta chains below, sequenced in a study of T cell repertoires in cytomegalovirus infection. Their antigens are not known. TCRdb reprocessed the reads with MiXCR, giving one entry per CDR3 protein. The sample has hundreds of thousands of distinct CDR3 sequences; roughly 30% are singletons. The source material was cultured PBMCs, sampled from culture after CMV antigen stimulation. The receptors originated from a human donor in good health (CMV status not recorded). Some clones in this sample may be carry-over from other donors' samples.

This clonotype was seen a few times. The chain links TRBV6-2 or TRBV6-3 to TRBJ1-2, with D tentatively TRBD1 (6 bases). V was clipped by 5 bases and J by 7 bases, with 17 bases between them. Germline lookup yields CDR1 MNHEY and CDR2 SVGEGT. The CDR3 extends over 14 amino acids. The CDR3 region has the DNA TGTGCCAGCAGTCTAGACCTAGGACAGCCTGGCTACACCTTC. It is translated as CASSLDLGQPGYTF.

Ten or more counts support this clonotype. The gene calls are TRBV7-2 and TRBJ2-7; TRBD2 matches at 7 bases. The trim removed 4 bases at V and 3 bases at J, leaving 12 bases unmatched. This CDR3 is built from 16 residues. Germline V gene data show CDR1 as SGHTA and CDR2 as FQGNSA. The CDR3 loop is CASSSRGGQGGYEQYF. The CDR3 bases are TGTGCCAGCAGCTCGAGGGGAGGGCAGGGAGGCTACGAGCAGTACTTC.

This clonotype was observed a handful of times. The chain employs TRBV27 and TRBJ2-3; TRBD1 agrees at 9 bases. Germline CDR1 is MNHEY and CDR2 is SMNVEV (reference sequence). V gave up 3 bases and J gave up 3 bases; unmatched junction bases: 4. The CDR3 loop spans 15 amino acids. CDR3 sequence (DNA): TGTGCCAGCAGTTTTGGACAGGGGTTGACAGATACGCAGTATTTT. Its translation is CASSFGQGLTDTQYF.

This clonotype was detected a few times. The chain carries TRBV7-8 and TRBJ2-1, with 7 bases aligning to TRBD1. CDR3 length: 16 amino acids. V lost 1 base to trimming and J lost 1 base; unmatched junction nucleotides: 4. Germline CDR1 reads SGHVS; CDR2 reads FQNEAQ. CDR3 in amino acids: CASSLGTGVSYNEQFF. CDR3 DNA sequence: TGTGCCAGCAGCTTAGGAACAGGGGTATCCTACAATGAGCAGTTCTTC. The full variable domain, in which reference TRBV7-8 and TRBJ2-1 provide the parts outside the CDR3, is GAGVSQSPRYKVAKRGQDVALRCDPISGHVSLFWYQQALGQGPEFLTYFQNEAQLDKSGLPSDRFFAERPEGSVSTLKIQRTQQEDSAVYLCASSLGTGVSYNEQFFGPGTRLTVL.

CDR3: CASSDSSLGGGTRSPLHF. The CDR3 region has the DNA TGTGCCAGCAGTGACTCGAGTCTAGGAGGGGGGACTCGCTCACCCCTCCACTTT. This sequence joins TRBV6-4 and TRBJ1-6; possible D gene TRBD1, 6 bases. Germline V gene sequence: CDR1 MRHNA, CDR2 SNTAGT. The CDR3 contains 18 residues. The V end lost 0 bases, the J end lost 10 bases, and 22 bases lay between the germline ends.

In this sample, this clonotype turned up many times. The J gene is TRBJ2-5, the V gene TRBV7-2; D unclear. This CDR3 has 11 amino acids. With 2 bases removed from V and 4 bases from J, the gap between germline ends came to 2 bases. Germline V gene lookup returns CDR1 SGHTA and CDR2 FQGNSA. The CDR3 loop reads CASSLLETQYF. CDR3 bases: TGTGCCAGCAGCTTATTAGAGACCCAGTACTTC.

This clonotype was seen more than once but under ten times. CDR3 nucleotides: TGTGCCAGCAGTTGGCGGGCCGGTGGTGGCTACACCTTC. Protein: CASSWRAGGGYTF. The chain carries TRBV12-3 or TRBV12-4 and TRBJ1-2; D ambiguous. The CDR3 has 13 residues. The V end was cut by 4 bases, the J end by 7 bases, with 13 bases between.

The chain joins TRBV5-6 to TRBJ2-2; TRBD1 matches at 8 bases. Looked up from germline, CDR1 is SGHDT and CDR2 is YYEEEE. The CDR3 spans 15 residues. Unmatched junction bases numbered 3, after V lost 4 bases and J lost 1 base. The chain's CDR3 is CASSRDRLNTGELFF. The CDR3 coding sequence is TGTGCCAGCAGCAGGGACAGGCTGAACACCGGGGAGCTGTTTTTT.

The chain couples TRBV15 to TRBJ1-1; a possible D gene is TRBD1 (5 bases). In germline, CDR1 is LNHNV, CDR2 YYDKDF (reference sequence). Trimming took 1 base from V and 2 from J, leaving 8 bases between them. The length of the CDR3 is 14 residues. CDR3 nucleotide sequence: TGTGCCACCAGCAGAGCCCAGGGTAACACTGAAGCTTTCTTT. Protein product: CATSRAQGNTEAFF.

The chain joins TRBV2 to TRBJ1-1; unclear D gene. Germline-derived CDR1 and CDR2 are SNHLY and FYNNEI. V lost 11 bases to trimming and J lost 2 bases, with 21 bases between them. CDR3 length: 15 residues. CDR3 loop: CAGTPTDGGNTEAFF. The CDR3 nucleotides are TGTGCCGGTACGCCCACGGACGGCGGTAACACTGAAGCTTTCTTT.

This clonotype was detected a few times. The J gene is TRBJ1-4, the V gene TRBV20-1; D uncertain. Germline-derived CDR1 and CDR2 are DFQATT and SNEGSKA (reference sequence). CDR3 length: 13 amino acids. The germline V and J ends were trimmed by 7 bases and 3 bases, with 12 bases remaining between them. The CDR3 loop is CSVAPGPNEKLFF. The CDR3 DNA reads as TGCAGTGTAGCCCCGGGTCCTAATGAAAAACTGTTTTTT.

In its sample, this clonotype was seen a few times. The J gene is TRBJ1-1, the V gene TRBV7-9, with TRBD1 identical over 8 bases. The V segment lost 5 bases and the J segment 6 bases; nucleotides outside the gene matches: 8. The CDR3 runs to 14 residues. Germline V CDR1 and CDR2: SEHNR, FQNEAQ (reference sequence). CDR3: CASSPRTGWPEAFF. The CDR3 bases are TGTGCCAGCAGCCCGAGGACAGGGTGGCCTGAAGCTTTCTTT.

In its sample, this clonotype was seen many times. The V gene is TRBV7-2, the J gene TRBJ2-5; D not resolved. The V gene lost 0 bases and the J gene lost 5 bases, with 4 bases spanning the gap. Germline V lookup: CDR1 SGHTA, CDR2 FQGNSA. CDR3 length equals 12 residues. CDR3 sequence reads: CASSLAVETQYF. The CDR3 DNA is TGTGCCAGCAGCTTAGCGGTGGAGACCCAGTACTTC. The full variable domain, its missing parts supplied by reference TRBV7-2 and TRBJ2-5, is GAGVSQSPSNKVTEKGKDVELRCDPISGHTALYWYRQSLGQGLEFLIYFQGNSAPDKSGLPSDRFSAERTGGSVSTLTIQRTQQEDSAVYLCASSLAVETQYFGPGTRLLVL.

This clonotype was observed a single time. Relative to the germline gene, one junction end is altered; a read error may explain this. The chain links TRBV4-1 to TRBJ1-5; D not certain. Per germline, CDR1 MGHRA and CDR2 YSYEKL. The length of the CDR3 is 14 residues. CDR3 DNA: TGCGCCAGCAGCCAAGATGGGCGAAAACAGCCCCAGCATTTC. It codes for CASSQDGRKQPQHF.

The chain uses TRBV12-3 or TRBV12-4 and TRBJ2-1; no reliable D call. V lost 5 bases to trimming and J lost 7 bases, with 12 bases between them. CDR3 length: 13 amino acids. For the CDR3, the DNA is TGTGCCAGCAGTCCCTTCGTCGGAAATGAGCAGTTCTTC. It is translated as CASSPFVGNEQFF.

This clonotype was recorded a few times. The chain carries TRBV6-6 and TRBJ2-2; D gene unclear. CDR3 length: 14 amino acids. Germline V gene data show CDR1 as MNHNY and CDR2 as SVGAGI (reference sequence). Trimming removed 10 bases from V and 4 bases from J, with 16 bases in between. The CDR3 loop reads CATARELVTGELFF. Written as DNA, the CDR3 is TGTGCCACCGCTAGAGAGCTGGTCACCGGGGAGCTGTTTTTT.

The chain combines TRBV20-1 with TRBJ2-5, with 7 bases aligning to TRBD2. The CDR3 has 15 amino acids. J lost 5 bases, V lost 0 bases, and 9 bases had no gene match. CDR1 and CDR2 from the germline V gene are DFQATT and SNEGSKA (reference sequence). CDR3 region: CSARDQSGVWETQYF. CDR3 bases: TGCAGTGCTAGAGATCAGAGCGGGGTGTGGGAGACCCAGTACTTC.

This clonotype was observed once. The rearrangement uses TRBV6-5 and TRBJ2-7; D might be TRBD1 or TRBD2, each matching 5 bases. The CDR3 is 15 amino acids. Trimming removed 6 bases at V and 0 bases at J, with 15 bases between. Looked up from germline, CDR1 is MNHEY and CDR2 is SVGAGI. CDR3 protein: CASSRGTQISYEQYF. The CDR3 region has the DNA TGTGCCAGCAGCCGAGGGACCCAAATCTCCTACGAGCAGTACTTC.

J is TRBJ2-5 and V is TRBV28; D is perhaps TRBD1 (6 bases). CDR1 is MDHEN and CDR2 is SYDVKM in the germline V gene. This CDR3 region has 15 residues. V was pared by 4 bases and J by 0 bases, with 12 bases between. The CDR3 is CASSWGQLYQETQYF. For the CDR3, the DNA is TGTGCCAGCAGTTGGGGACAACTGTACCAAGAGACCCAGTACTTC.

This clonotype turned up a few times. V gene TRBV6-2 or TRBV6-3 combines with J gene TRBJ2-5; the match to TRBD2 covers 7 bases. Germline V gene sequence: CDR1 MNHEY, CDR2 SVGEGT. The CDR3 is 16 residues long. Unmatched junction bases numbered 6, after V lost 2 bases and J lost 0 bases. The CDR3 coding sequence is TGTGCCAGCAGTTACCCCGGGACTACGTACCAAGAGACCCAGTACTTC. Encoded protein: CASSYPGTTYQETQYF.

The chain links TRBV12-3 or TRBV12-4 to TRBJ2-5; TRBD1 is a possible D gene (5 bases). CDR3 length: 15 amino acids. V lost 4 bases to trimming and J lost 5 bases, with 17 bases between them. The CDR3: CASSWPSGSGETQYF. CDR3 DNA sequence: TGTGCCAGCAGTTGGCCTTCAGGGTCCGGGGAGACCCAGTACTTC.

This clonotype occurred a few times. This chain connects TRBV12-3 or TRBV12-4 to TRBJ1-1, with TRBD1 as a possible D gene (5 bases). The CDR3 consists of 15 residues. V was cut by 5 bases and J by 4 bases, with 17 bases left in between. CDR3 in amino acids: CASSPTTVDITEAFF. The CDR3, as DNA: TGTGCCAGCAGTCCTACGACAGTTGATATCACTGAAGCTTTCTTT.

The sample holds a few counts of this clonotype. Here the CDR3 reads CASSPEEGWNQPQHF. CDR3 nucleotide sequence: TGTGCCAGCAGCCCAGAGGAAGGATGGAATCAGCCCCAGCATTTT. The chain links TRBV12-3 or TRBV12-4 to TRBJ1-5; D gene ambiguous. The CDR3 is 15 amino acids. V was pared by 6 bases and J by 4 bases, with 16 bases between.

This chain links TRBV4-1 with TRBJ2-7; no reliable D call. Trimming stripped 3 bases from V and 3 bases from J, with 15 bases between. This CDR3 region has 15 residues. Germline CDR1 MGHRA, CDR2 YSYEKL. The CDR3, as DNA: TGCGCCAGCAGCCATCCACCAGGACGGTACTACGAGCAGTACTTC. Translated, it gives CASSHPPGRYYEQYF.

The genes are TRBV2 and TRBJ2-5; D gene ambiguous. CDR1 is SNHLY, CDR2 FYNNEI, per germline. The CDR3 runs 11 residues. V gave up 4 bases and J gave up 5 bases, with 5 bases separating them. DNA of the CDR3: TGTGCCAGCAGTGGCCCCGAGACCCAGTACTTC. Amino acids: CASSGPETQYF.

J is TRBJ2-3 and V is TRBV19, with a tentative D call TRBD2 (6 bases). CDR3 length: 13 amino acids. The germline gives CDR1 LNHDA, CDR2 SQIVND (reference sequence). Trimming removed 10 bases at V and 4 bases at J, with 15 bases between. CDR3 sequence (DNA): TGTGCCACTTCTAGCGCCAGCTCAGATACGCAGTATTTT. Protein product: CATSSASSDTQYF.